These 26 T cell receptor beta chains originate from one sample sequenced in a study of spatial heterogeneity in lung cancer (dated by TCRdb to about 2019). The sample's time point label is to be understood as: sample taken at primary tumor resection. TCR sequencing used whole RNA extracted from tumor and nontumor lung tissue, or from cryopreserved PBMC samples, without cell sorting. Libraries were prepared through 5' RACE. The data were produced on a NextSeq 500. TCRdb trimmed the raw reads at Q25, called clones with MiXCR and kept productive beta chains. Entries are consolidated by CDR3 protein sequence, retaining the most common genes and DNA. This sample has about 23,000 distinct CDR3 sequences in its table, and about 4.7% of those were observed once. Jointly, the top ten make up about 5% of the sample. Here the sequenced sample was PBMCs, taken at surgery. All receptors derive from a male donor with early-stage non-small cell lung cancer.

This clonotype was picked up many times. The genes are TRBV12-3 or TRBV12-4 and TRBJ2-4; D assignment may be TRBD1 or TRBD2 (5 bases each). The CDR3 covers 14 residues. The V end was cut by 6 bases, the J end by 4 bases, with 13 bases between. CDR3 sequence reads: CASSPRDGKNIQYF. The CDR3 nucleotides are TGTGCCAGCAGCCCGAGGGACGGTAAAAACATTCAGTACTTC.

This clonotype was seen many times. The chain carries TRBV24-1 and TRBJ2-1, with TRBD1 matching over 9 bases. Germline CDR1 is KGHDR and CDR2 is SFDVKD. CDR3 length: 15 residues. V gave up 0 bases and J gave up 6 bases; unmatched junction bases: 2. The CDR3 region is CATSDLPDRGNEQFF. The CDR3 DNA is TGTGCCACCAGTGATTTGCCGGACAGGGGCAATGAGCAGTTCTTC.

This clonotype was seen at least ten times. The CDR3 loop is CASLKGQGSTDTQYF. CDR3 DNA: TGTGCCAGCCTAAAGGGACAGGGCAGCACAGATACGCAGTATTTT. The chain employs TRBV18 and TRBJ2-3; TRBD1 agrees at 9 bases. With V trimmed by 8 bases and J by 0 bases, 6 bases remained unmatched. The V gene's germline CDR1 is KGHSH and CDR2 LQKENI. The CDR3 runs 15 residues.

Many counts were recorded for this clonotype. The V and J genes are TRBV5-1 and TRBJ1-4; D ambiguous. The V and J ends lost 7 bases and 4 bases respectively, with 26 bases between them. Germline values: CDR1 SGHRS, CDR2 YFSETQ. This CDR3 is 18 amino acids long. The DNA for the CDR3 is TGCGCCAGCTCCCGGGGAGGCCTCTCTTCGGGGTTTAATGAAAAACTGTTTTTT. It encodes CASSRGGLSSGFNEKLFF.

This clonotype was seen many times. J is TRBJ2-1 and V is TRBV4-2, with D possibly TRBD1 on 6 matching bases. Germline V gives CDR1 LGHNA, CDR2 YNFKEQ. The CDR3 covers 14 residues. The V gene lost 2 bases and the J gene lost 7 bases, with 12 bases spanning the gap. In nucleotides, the CDR3 is TGTGCCAGCAGCCAACCACAGGGTCTGAATGAGCAGTTCTTC. Translating it yields CASSQPQGLNEQFF.

This clonotype was recorded at least ten times. The V and J genes are TRBV7-9 and TRBJ2-7; D unclear. Trimming removed 4 bases at V and 3 bases at J, with 10 bases between. Germline V gives CDR1 SEHNR, CDR2 FQNEAQ (reference sequence). The CDR3 length is 13 residues. CDR3 sequence reads: CASSSPRDYEQYF. The CDR3 DNA is TGTGCCAGCAGCTCCCCTAGGGACTACGAGCAGTACTTC. Based on the CDR3 plus reference TRBV7-9 and TRBJ2-7, the full variable domain is DTGVSQNPRHKITKRGQNVTFRCDPISEHNRLYWYRQTLGQGPEFLTYFQNEAQLEKSRLLSDRFSAERPKGSFSTLEIQRTEQGDSAMYLCASSSPRDYEQYFGPGTRLTVT.

This clonotype was recorded at least ten times. The J gene is TRBJ2-7, the V gene TRBV28; 7 bases agree with TRBD1. The CDR3 is made up of 14 amino acids. V trimming: 6 bases; J trimming: 3 bases; junction bases outside the gene matches: 8. Germline V gene data show CDR1 as MDHEN and CDR2 as SYDVKM. CDR3 protein: CASSYPDRSYEQYF. The CDR3 DNA reads TGTGCCAGCAGCTACCCGGACAGGAGCTACGAGCAGTACTTC.

This clonotype was seen repeatedly, ten times or more. The chain combines TRBV5-1 with TRBJ2-7, with D unclear. This CDR3 comprises 13 residues. CDR1 and CDR2 (germline): SGHRS, YFSETQ. V dropped 2 bases and J dropped 0 bases, with 6 bases sitting between them. The DNA of the CDR3 is TGCGCCAGCAGCTTCCAGTTCTCCTACGAGCAGTACTTC. Amino acids: CASSFQFSYEQYF.

This clonotype was detected ten times or more. J is TRBJ2-2 and V is TRBV6-1, with TRBD2 matching over 8 bases. Trimming removed 7 bases from V and 1 base from J; junction bases left unmatched: 8. CDR1 is MNHNS, CDR2 SASEGT, per germline. The CDR3 runs 16 residues. The CDR3 nucleotides are TGTGCCAGCATTGGAGCGGGGGTGCAGAACACCGGGGAGCTGTTTTTT. It is translated as CASIGAGVQNTGELFF.

A word on this clonotype: A much larger clone lies a single base off, so this may be a read error. Since the CDR3 does not end with the conserved phenylalanine or tryptophan, this likely comes from a read error. CDR3 in amino acids: CASSSTSNTEAFL. CDR3 nucleotides: TGTGCCAGCAGTTCGACAAGCAACACTGAAGCTTTCCTT. The gene calls are TRBV6-5 and TRBJ1-1; the D is unclear. V shed 4 bases and J shed 2 bases, with 8 bases lying between them. The CDR3 totals 13 residues. The germline gives CDR1 MNHEY, CDR2 SVGAGI.

This clonotype was found many times. The V gene is TRBV18, the J gene TRBJ1-2, with unresolved D. The CDR3 runs 15 residues. V lost 0 bases and J lost 4, with 12 bases in between. Germline CDR1 is KGHSH and CDR2 is LQKENI. CDR3 bases: TGTGCCAGCTCACCACCTGGGCCCACCGGCTATGGCTACACCTTC. Protein product: CASSPPGPTGYGYTF.

This clonotype was seen repeatedly, ten times or more. The gene calls are TRBV30 and TRBJ1-5; D not resolved. Trimming removed 2 bases at V and 5 bases at J, with 7 bases between. This CDR3 has 12 amino acids. Germline V CDR1 and CDR2: GTSNPN, SVGIG (reference sequence). CDR3 amino acids: CAWSRGYQPQHF. The CDR3 DNA sequence: TGTGCCTGGAGTAGAGGATATCAGCCCCAGCATTTT. The variable domain in full, completed from reference TRBV30 and TRBJ1-5, reads SQTIHQWPATLVQPVGSPLSLECTVEGTSNPNLYWYRQAAGRGLQLLFYSVGIGQISSEVPQNLSASRPQDRQFILSSKKLLLSDSGFYLCAWSRGYQPQHFGDGTRLSIL.

This clonotype was observed at least ten times. The V gene is TRBV5-4, the J gene TRBJ2-5; D unclear. Trimming cost V 4 bases and J 2 bases, with 15 bases left between them. CDR1 SGHNT and CDR2 YYREEE come from the germline V gene (reference sequence). The CDR3 runs 15 residues. CDR3 in amino acids: CASSPDPLGQETQYF. The DNA of the CDR3 is TGTGCCAGCAGCCCGGACCCTCTGGGGCAAGAGACCCAGTACTTC.

This clonotype showed up many times. This chain connects TRBV10-1 to TRBJ2-3; the D is unclear. The germline V gene has CDR1 WNHNN and CDR2 SYGVQD (reference sequence). Trimming removed 4 bases at V and 4 bases at J, with 9 bases between. This CDR3 region has 13 residues. The CDR3 DNA is TGCGCCAGCAGTGCCCCCGGGCCAGATACGCAGTATTTT. Translation: CASSAPGPDTQYF.

There are many counts of this clonotype. The rearrangement links TRBV10-3 to TRBJ2-1; D gene ambiguous. The V and J ends lost 4 bases and 6 bases respectively, with 10 bases between them. The germline CDR1 and CDR2 sequences are ENHRY and SYGVKD. The CDR3 totals 13 residues. In DNA, the CDR3 is TGTGCCATCAGTGTTTTGGCGGCCAATGAGCAGTTCTTC. It yields the protein CAISVLAANEQFF.

This clonotype has ten or more counts. V gene TRBV24-1 combines with J gene TRBJ2-3, with D unresolved. The length of the CDR3 is 21 residues. CDR1 is KGHDR, CDR2 SFDVKD, per germline. Trimming pared 2 bases from V and 3 bases from J, leaving 29 bases between. Here the CDR3 DNA reads TGTGCCACCAGTGATTCCCTCAAGTTCGCCTGGTCGAGAGACCATACAGATACGCAGTATTTT. It translates to CATSDSLKFAWSRDHTDTQYF.

This clonotype was counted many times. The chain uses TRBV19 and TRBJ2-2; the D gene is possibly TRBD1 (5 bases). CDR3 size: 14 residues. Trimming removed 7 bases at V and 1 base at J, with 10 bases between. CDR1 and CDR2 from the germline V gene are LNHDA and SQIVND (reference sequence). CDR3 residues: CASNGQQNTGELFF. The CDR3 DNA is TGTGCCAGTAACGGACAACAGAACACCGGGGAGCTGTTTTTT.

This clonotype was seen a few times. The J gene is TRBJ2-7, the V gene TRBV18; D might be TRBD1 (6 bases). Germline assignment: CDR1 KGHSH and CDR2 LQKENI. This CDR3 region has 15 residues. Trimming cost V 0 bases and J 2 bases, with 11 bases left between them. The CDR3 DNA sequence: TGTGCCAGCTCACCACCCGGCAGGGGTACCTACGAGCAGTACTTC. Its translation is CASSPPGRGTYEQYF.

This clonotype has at least ten counts. The gene calls are TRBV28 and TRBJ2-2; possibly TRBD2 for D (5 bases). This CDR3 is built from 15 residues. The V end was cut by 3 bases, the J end by 4 bases, with 12 bases between. The V gene's germline CDR1 is MDHEN and CDR2 SYDVKM. The CDR3 region is CASSLVWAGTGELFF. DNA for the CDR3: TGTGCCAGCAGTTTGGTGTGGGCGGGCACCGGGGAGCTGTTTTTT.

In this sample, this clonotype turned up many times. The chain recombines TRBV7-8 with TRBJ2-2; D is possibly TRBD2 (6 bases). CDR1 is SGHVS and CDR2 is FQNEAQ in the germline V gene. CDR3 length: 15 residues. V was cut by 5 bases and J by 7 bases, with 17 bases left in between. CDR3 region: CASSPAEGMGGELFF. The CDR3 DNA follows: TGTGCCAGCAGCCCGGCGGAGGGGATGGGCGGGGAGCTGTTTTTT.

In its sample, this clonotype was seen many times. The chain combines TRBV7-6 with TRBJ1-1, with TRBD1 matching over 7 bases. With V trimmed by 5 bases and J by 7 bases, 4 bases remained unmatched. In germline, CDR1 is SGHVS, CDR2 FNYEAQ. The CDR3 is 12 amino acids. This CDR3 reads CASSRNRGEAFF. In DNA, the CDR3 is TGTGCCAGCAGCCGAAACAGGGGTGAAGCTTTCTTT.

This clonotype was recorded at least ten times. J is TRBJ1-1 and V is TRBV5-5; no firm D call. Germline V gene lookup returns CDR1 SGHKS and CDR2 YYEKEE (reference sequence). Trimming left V 1 base short and J 1 base short, with 8 bases between. The CDR3 extends over 14 amino acids. The CDR3 DNA is TGTGCCAGCAGCTTGAGGCTCGGGAACACTGAAGCTTTCTTT. This sequence encodes CASSLRLGNTEAFF.

This clonotype was counted many times. The genes are TRBV5-4 and TRBJ2-3; 11 bases line up with TRBD2. This CDR3 comprises 14 residues. Per germline, CDR1 SGHNT and CDR2 YYREEE (reference sequence). The V segment lost 6 bases and the J segment 6 bases; nucleotides outside the gene matches: 6. CDR3 sequence (DNA): TGTGCCAGCAACCCTTCTAGCGGGGGGGATACGCAGTATTTT. Translation gives CASNPSSGGDTQYF.

This clonotype was picked up many times. The CDR3 spells CASRLAVGETQYF. In nucleotides, the CDR3 is TGTGCCAGCCGACTAGCGGTGGGGGAGACCCAGTACTTC. This chain uses TRBV7-3 with TRBJ2-5; TRBD2 agrees at 9 bases. After removal of 8 bases from V and 5 bases from J, the junction contained 6 bases not matched to a gene. Germline V gene data show CDR1 as SGHTA and CDR2 as FQGTGA. The CDR3 length is 13 residues.

This clonotype was detected many times. J is TRBJ1-2 and V is TRBV6-6; D gene unclear. The germline V gene encodes CDR1 MNHNY and CDR2 SVGAGI (reference sequence). The CDR3 has 13 residues. The ends were cut back, 6 bases at V and 3 bases at J, with 11 bases in the middle. Here the CDR3 reads CASRAQSYYGYTF. Here the CDR3 DNA reads TGTGCCAGCAGGGCGCAGAGTTACTATGGCTACACCTTC.

This clonotype was seen ten or more times. The chain combines TRBV20-1 with TRBJ2-4; TRBD2 aligns across 12 bases. J gave up 0 bases and V 5 bases, and 8 bases lay outside the gene matches. This CDR3 contains 17 residues. Germline V gene data show CDR1 as DFQATT and CDR2 as SNEGSKA (reference sequence). The CDR3 DNA follows: TGCAGTGCTTCCACCCTAGCGGGGGGGTTAGCCAAAAACATTCAGTACTTC. It translates to CSASTLAGGLAKNIQYF.